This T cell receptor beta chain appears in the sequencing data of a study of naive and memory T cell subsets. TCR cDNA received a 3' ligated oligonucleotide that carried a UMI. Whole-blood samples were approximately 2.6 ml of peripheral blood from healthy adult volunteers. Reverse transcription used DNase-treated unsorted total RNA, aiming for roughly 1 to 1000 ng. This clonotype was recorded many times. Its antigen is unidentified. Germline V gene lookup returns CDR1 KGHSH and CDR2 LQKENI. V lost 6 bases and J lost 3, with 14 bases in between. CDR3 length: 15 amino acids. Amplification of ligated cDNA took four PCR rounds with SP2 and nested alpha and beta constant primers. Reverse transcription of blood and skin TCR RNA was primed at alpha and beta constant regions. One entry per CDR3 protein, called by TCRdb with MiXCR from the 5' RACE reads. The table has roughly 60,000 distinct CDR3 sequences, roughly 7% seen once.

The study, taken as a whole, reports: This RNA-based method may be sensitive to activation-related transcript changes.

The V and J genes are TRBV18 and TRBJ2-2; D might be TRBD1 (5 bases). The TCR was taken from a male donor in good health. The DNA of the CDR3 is TGTGCCAGCTCGCTAAGGGGCCAGGACACCGGGGAGCTGTTTTTT. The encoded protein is CASSLRGQDTGELFF.